These 18 T cell receptor beta chains originate from one sample sequenced in a study of blood T cell repertoires in COVID-19. Repertoires were generated with immunoSEQ multiplex PCR, while TCRdb's copy carries only in-frame clones and drops some. The table shows roughly 670,000 clones, with approximately 90% occurring only once. Sample: peripheral blood. The origin of the receptors is a woman aged 18-29 years with acute or convalescent COVID-19.

There are a few counts of this clone. The chain combines TRBV6-4 with TRBJ1-5; TRBD1 aligns across 7 bases. Trimming removed 6 bases from V and 4 bases from J; junction bases left unmatched: 3. The CDR3 has 13 amino acids. Germline values: CDR1 MRHNA, CDR2 SNTAGT. The CDR3 sequence: CASSTGANQPQHF. In DNA form, the CDR3 reads TGTGCCAGCAGCACAGGGGCGAATCAGCCCCAGCATTTT.

This chain uses TRBV6-5 with TRBJ2-2; TRBD2 is a possible D gene (7 bases). The CDR3 consists of 14 residues. The V end lost 6 bases, the J end lost 3 bases, and 11 bases lay between the germline ends. The V gene's germline CDR1 is MNHEY and CDR2 SVGAGI. In nucleotides, the CDR3 is TGTGCCAGCAGAGTCGGGGGGCACACCGGGGAGCTGTTTTTT. Translated, it gives CASRVGGHTGELFF.

The chain couples TRBV5-1 to TRBJ1-5; 11 bases are a match to TRBD1. The CDR3 sequence is 20 residues long. Germline V gene sequence: CDR1 SGHRS, CDR2 YFSETQ. Germline trimming cut 4 bases from V and 4 bases from J; bases unmatched to any gene: 19. The chain's CDR3 is CASSMGPSGTGGMRNQPQHF. As DNA, the CDR3 is TGCGCCAGCAGCATGGGGCCATCCGGGACAGGGGGAATGAGGAATCAGCCCCAGCATTTT.

The CDR3 loop reads CASSIVTTLSGYTF. In DNA, the CDR3 is TGTGCCAGTAGTATAGTGACAACCCTCTCGGGCTACACCTTC. The V call is TRBV19, the J call TRBJ1-2, with D unresolved. The CDR3 has 14 amino acids. Germline-derived CDR1 and CDR2 are LNHDA and SQIVND (reference sequence). V lost 1 base and J lost 8, with 14 bases in between.

This clone was counted once. The identical CDR3 is also encoded by other nucleotide sequences in the sample. The chain joins TRBV7-3 to TRBJ2-1; TRBD2 matches 15 bases. The CDR3 totals 14 residues. The germline gives CDR1 SGHTA, CDR2 FQGTGA. V lost 5 bases, J lost 13 bases, and 6 bases stayed unmatched. CDR3 nucleotide sequence: TGTGCCAGCAGCCTTGGGACTAGCGGGGGGCCTCAGTTCTTC. Translated: CASSLGTSGGPQFF.

The chain has TRBV12-3 or TRBV12-4 and TRBJ1-1; perhaps TRBD1 as D (6 bases). The CDR3 covers 12 residues. Trimming took 6 bases from V and 4 from J, leaving 9 bases between them. For the CDR3, the DNA is TGTGCCAGCAGCCACAGGGTCACTGAAGCTTTCTTT. The encoded protein is CASSHRVTEAFF.

The chain uses TRBV18 and TRBJ1-2, with 12 nucleotides matching TRBD1. The CDR3 covers 18 residues. CDR1 and CDR2 (germline): KGHSH, LQKENI. Trimming removed 3 bases from V and 0 bases from J; junction bases left unmatched: 8. CDR3 DNA sequence: TGTGCCAGCTCACCCTCCGGGACAGGGGGCTTTACTAACTATGGCTACACCTTC. Translating gives CASSPSGTGGFTNYGYTF.

The V gene is TRBV7-8, the J gene TRBJ1-3; possibly TRBD1 for D (6 bases). V was pared by 4 bases and J by 0 bases, with 16 bases between. Per germline, CDR1 SGHVS and CDR2 FQNEAQ. This CDR3 comprises 17 residues. CDR3 nucleotide sequence: TGTGCCAGCAGCTACCCTGGGGGCTACACCTCTGGAAACACCATATATTTT. It encodes CASSYPGGYTSGNTIYF. Combining the CDR3 with reference TRBV7-8 and TRBJ1-3 gives the whole variable domain GAGVSQSPRYKVAKRGQDVALRCDPISGHVSLFWYQQALGQGPEFLTYFQNEAQLDKSGLPSDRFFAERPEGSVSTLKIQRTQQEDSAVYLCASSYPGGYTSGNTIYFGEGSWLTVV.

CDR3 sequence reads: CASRQTPPGGRTDTQYF. DNA for the CDR3: TGTGCCAGCAGACAAACCCCTCCGGGGGGGAGGACAGATACGCAGTATTTT. The chain joins TRBV28 to TRBJ2-3, with 8 bases identical to TRBD2. This CDR3 is 17 amino acids long. Germline V CDR1 and CDR2: MDHEN, SYDVKM. V was clipped by 6 bases and J by 3 bases; unmatched bases: 14.

V and J are TRBV7-9 and TRBJ1-2; D is undetermined. The CDR3 loop spans 13 amino acids. V shed 1 base and J shed 4 bases, with 7 bases lying between them. Germline loops: CDR1 SEHNR, CDR2 FQNEAQ (reference sequence). CDR3 sequence: CASSLGEIYGYTF. The CDR3 DNA follows: TGTGCCAGCAGCTTAGGAGAGATCTATGGCTACACCTTC.

This sequence joins TRBV19 and TRBJ1-2, with no clear D. Trimming removed 3 bases at V and 8 bases at J, with 19 bases between. Germline assignment: CDR1 LNHDA and CDR2 SQIVND (reference sequence). This CDR3 comprises 15 residues. CDR3 in DNA: TGTGCCAGTAGTATCGGATCGGGTGTTGGGTACGGCTACACCTTC. Residues: CASSIGSGVGYGYTF.

The chain combines TRBV7-2 with TRBJ2-3; tentative D call: TRBD1 (6 bases). V dropped 8 bases and J dropped 11 bases, with 17 bases sitting between them. Germline-derived CDR1 and CDR2 are SGHTA and FQGNSA. The CDR3 totals 12 residues. The CDR3 coding sequence is TGTGCCAGCGGCGTAACAGGGCTAGGGCAGTATTTT. Amino acid sequence: CASGVTGLGQYF.

The CDR3 nucleotides read TGTGCCAGCAGCCCCCGCGCTGGTGGGACTGGTGGCTACACCTTC. The encoded protein is CASSPRAGGTGGYTF. This chain links TRBV5-6 with TRBJ1-2; possible D gene TRBD1, 5 bases. The germline V gene encodes CDR1 SGHDT and CDR2 YYEEEE. V gave up 4 bases and J gave up 7 bases, with 20 bases separating them. This CDR3 region has 15 residues.

This clone was seen once. The chain carries TRBV28 and TRBJ1-1, with 8 positions matching TRBD1. The CDR3 is 13 amino acids. Trimming cost V 8 bases and J 3 bases; bases outside gene matches: 5. From germline, CDR1 is MDHEN and CDR2 SYDVKM. The CDR3 here is CASFRGLHTEAFF. DNA for the CDR3: TGTGCCAGCTTCAGGGGGCTGCACACTGAAGCTTTCTTT.

The genes are TRBV7-9 and TRBJ1-2, with D perhaps TRBD1 (6 bases). The CDR3 runs to 14 residues. V gave up 3 bases and J gave up 5 bases, with 13 bases separating them. The germline V gene has CDR1 SEHNR and CDR2 FQNEAQ (reference sequence). The CDR3 nucleotides are TGTGCCAGCAGCTTGGGTGGACAGACTTATGGCTACACCTTC. Translated, it gives CASSLGGQTYGYTF.

The chain uses TRBV29-1 and TRBJ2-2; perhaps TRBD1 as D (6 bases). Germline-derived CDR1 and CDR2 are SQVTM and ANQGSEA. V was clipped by 7 bases and J by 6 bases, with 12 bases between them. This CDR3 has 12 residues. CDR3 DNA: TGCAGCGCCGGGACAACTCCCGGGGAGCTGTTTTTT. It is translated as CSAGTTPGELFF.

The rearrangement links TRBV5-1 to TRBJ1-1; 8 nucleotides line up with TRBD1. There are 16 residues in the CDR3. V was pared by 5 bases and J by 11 bases, with 20 bases of the junction left unmatched. Per germline, CDR1 SGHRS and CDR2 YFSETQ. The DNA for the CDR3 is TGCGCCAGCAGTTCAACCGGGACAGGTGGGTTCGAAGGTGCTTTCTTT. Translation gives CASSSTGTGGFEGAFF.

The rearrangement joins TRBV6-6 to TRBJ2-3, with 7 bases that match TRBD1. Germline values: CDR1 MNHNY, CDR2 SVGAGI (reference sequence). The ends lost 2 bases at V and 1 base at J; junction bases unmatched: 3. This CDR3 region has 15 residues. The CDR3 protein is CASSYPTGRTDTQYF. In nucleotides, the CDR3 is TGTGCCAGCAGTTACCCGACAGGGCGCACAGATACGCAGTATTTT.